These 13 T cell receptor beta chains originate from one sample sequenced in a study of shared clonotypes between healthy human individuals. The table came from immunoSEQ multiplex PCR; TCRdb's copy has only in-frame clones and leaves some out. The sample carries 1,500,000 or so clones, around 95% recorded once. The material sequenced was naive CD4+ T cells sorted from blood. Subset of the sample: CD45RA+ positively selected. The receptors were gathered from a man aged 30-40 years in good health.

This clone was detected once. The chain couples TRBV27 to TRBJ2-1, with 8 bases aligning to TRBD2. There are 18 residues in the CDR3. V lost 5 bases, J lost 7 bases, and 19 bases stayed unmatched. Germline CDR1 MNHEY, CDR2 SMNVEV (reference sequence). CDR3 sequence reads: CASSQTLTTSGVPNEQFF. CDR3 coding DNA: TGTGCCAGCAGTCAAACCCTAACAACTAGCGGTGTACCGAATGAGCAGTTCTTC.

Written as DNA, the CDR3 is TGTGCCAGTAGTATGCCAGGGGGTTTGAGTGAGCAGTTCTTC. This gives the protein CASSMPGGLSEQFF. V and J are TRBV19 and TRBJ2-1; 7 bases agree with TRBD1. V was clipped by 3 bases and J by 9 bases; unmatched bases: 8. This CDR3 has 14 residues. Germline lookup yields CDR1 LNHDA and CDR2 SQIVND (reference sequence).

The rearrangement uses TRBV28 and TRBJ2-1; 14 nucleotides match TRBD2. Germline values: CDR1 MDHEN, CDR2 SYDVKM. The CDR3 totals 14 residues. J gave up 12 bases and V 6 bases, and 7 bases lay outside the gene matches. This CDR3 reads CASRPGLAGVGQFF. CDR3 DNA: TGTGCCAGCAGGCCGGGACTAGCGGGAGTTGGGCAGTTCTTC.

The chain employs TRBV4-3 and TRBJ1-1; D is uncertain. Trimming removed 0 bases at V and 2 bases at J, with 10 bases between. Germline-derived CDR1 and CDR2 are LGHNA and YSLEER. This CDR3 has 15 amino acids. This CDR3 is CASSQDVTFNTEAFF. In nucleotides, the CDR3 is TGCGCCAGCAGCCAAGACGTGACGTTTAACACTGAAGCTTTCTTT.

The chain has TRBV2 and TRBJ2-3; 8 bases map to TRBD2. This CDR3 comprises 14 residues. From germline, CDR1 is SNHLY and CDR2 FYNNEI. V was pared by 6 bases and J by 4 bases, with 6 bases of the junction left unmatched. CDR3 region: CASRKRETADTQYF. The CDR3 bases are TGTGCCAGCAGGAAGCGGGAGACGGCAGATACGCAGTATTTT.

The chain carries TRBV16 and TRBJ1-1, with TRBD1 matching 7 bases. This CDR3 is built from 13 residues. Germline lookup yields CDR1 KGHSY and CDR2 FQNENV. J lost 5 bases, V lost 2 bases, and 2 bases had no gene match. The CDR3 is CASSQEGATEAFF. CDR3 DNA sequence: TGTGCCAGCAGCCAAGAGGGGGCTACTGAAGCTTTCTTT.

Comments on this clone: Different DNA sequences within this sample yield the same CDR3. The CDR3 DNA is TGTGCCAGTAGTACTGGACGGAGCAATCAGCCCCAGCATTTT. Its protein product is CASSTGRSNQPQHF. The rearrangement joins TRBV19 to TRBJ1-5; D is unclear. This CDR3 contains 14 residues. Germline V gene lookup returns CDR1 LNHDA and CDR2 SQIVND (reference sequence). V gave up 4 bases and J gave up 1 base, with 8 bases separating them.

V gene TRBV7-9 combines with J gene TRBJ1-1; D gene unclear. This CDR3 comprises 15 residues. Trimming removed 5 bases at V and 1 base at J, with 14 bases between. CDR1 and CDR2 (germline): SEHNR, FQNEAQ (reference sequence). CDR3 loop: CASSPSWLGNTEAFF. As DNA, the CDR3 is TGTGCCAGCAGCCCGAGTTGGCTCGGGAACACTGAAGCTTTCTTT.

This chain links TRBV30 with TRBJ1-1; D uncertain. From germline, CDR1 is GTSNPN and CDR2 SVGIG (reference sequence). The CDR3 length is 13 residues. The V gene lost 2 bases and the J gene lost 4 bases, with 11 bases spanning the gap. CDR3 residues: CAWSLVEGTEAFF. In DNA form, the CDR3 reads TGTGCCTGGAGTCTAGTTGAGGGCACTGAAGCTTTCTTT.

The chain couples TRBV27 to TRBJ2-3, with 8 nucleotides matching TRBD2. The V and J ends lost 2 bases and 0 bases, in that order; junction bases with no gene match: 7. Germline V lookup: CDR1 MNHEY, CDR2 SMNVEV (reference sequence). CDR3 size: 17 residues. In nucleotides, the CDR3 is TGTGCCAGCAGTTTAATGGCTAGCGGGCTTAGCACAGATACGCAGTATTTT. This codes for CASSLMASGLSTDTQYF.

This chain links TRBV10-1 with TRBJ1-1, with 7 bases fitting TRBD1. The J segment lost 11 bases and the V segment lost 1 base, leaving 7 bases of the junction unmatched. Germline CDR1 WNHNN, CDR2 SYGVQD (reference sequence). The CDR3 covers 13 residues. Written as DNA, the CDR3 is TGCGCCAGCAGTGAGTGGTTGACAGGGAGGGCTTTCTTT. It translates to CASSEWLTGRAFF.

The chain couples TRBV2 to TRBJ2-7, with 9 bases lining up with TRBD1. CDR3 length: 15 residues. V lost 2 bases and J lost 5; bases outside the gene matches: 7. From germline, CDR1 is SNHLY and CDR2 FYNNEI. This CDR3 is CASSEYGQGLNEQYF. CDR3 DNA sequence: TGTGCCAGCAGTGAATACGGACAGGGGCTGAACGAGCAGTACTTC.

The V call is TRBV11-2, the J call TRBJ1-4; D is perhaps TRBD1 (5 bases). The CDR3 is 15 amino acids. Germline CDR1 and CDR2: SGHAT and FQNNGV. Trimming shortened V by 5 bases and J by 3 bases, and 13 bases separated the two germline ends. The CDR3 region has the DNA TGTGCCAGCAGCCCACTGGGGCCCCCTAATGAAAAACTGTTTTTT. Its protein is CASSPLGPPNEKLFF.